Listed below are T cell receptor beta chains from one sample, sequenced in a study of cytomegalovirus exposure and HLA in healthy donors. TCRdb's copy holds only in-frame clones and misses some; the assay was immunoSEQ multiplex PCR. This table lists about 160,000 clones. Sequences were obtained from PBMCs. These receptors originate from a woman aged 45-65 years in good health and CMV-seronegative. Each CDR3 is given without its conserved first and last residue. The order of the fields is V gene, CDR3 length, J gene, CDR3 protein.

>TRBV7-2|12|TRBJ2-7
ASSSGLVSTEQY
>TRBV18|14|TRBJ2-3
ASSPSGTGNTDTQY
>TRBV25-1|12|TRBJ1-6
ASSEGTADSPLH
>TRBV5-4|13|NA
ASSSNRDFSYEQY
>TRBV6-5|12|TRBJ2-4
ASSYSRGRDIQY
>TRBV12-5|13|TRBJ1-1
ASGPPGTGDTEAF
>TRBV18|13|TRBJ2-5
ASSPTGASQETQY
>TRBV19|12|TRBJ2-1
ASMGSEKDNEQF
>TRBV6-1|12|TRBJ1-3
ASSEERQRNTIY
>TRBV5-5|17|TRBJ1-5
ASSRNEATGGGSNQPQH